These 32 T cell receptor beta chains share one sample of origin, sequenced in a study of T cell responses to AZD1222 COVID-19 vaccine. Generated by immunoSEQ multiplex PCR, the TCRdb table keeps only in-frame clones and is missing some. In the table there are about 150,000 clones, 86% of which are singletons. Specimen: peripheral blood, collected on day 0 of MenACWY control vaccination. These receptors came from an adult in good health.

This clone was recorded only once. J is TRBJ2-7 and V is TRBV11-1, with 10 nucleotides matching TRBD1. The CDR3 is made up of 15 amino acids. The ends lost 5 bases at V and 3 bases at J; junction bases unmatched: 7. Per germline, CDR1 SGHAT and CDR2 FQDESV (reference sequence). Written as DNA, the CDR3 is TGTGCCAGCAGCCATCCCGGGACAGGGGACTACGAGCAGTACTTC. Translating gives CASSHPGTGDYEQYF.

This sequence joins TRBV23-1 and TRBJ1-5, with 8 bases identical to TRBD1. TRBV23-1 belongs to the ORF category, with a function that is uncertain. The CDR3 extends over 18 amino acids. Trimming cost V 4 bases and J 7 bases; bases outside gene matches: 18. The CDR3 is CASSPSPGGRGLWQPQHF. The CDR3 nucleotides read TGCGCCAGCAGTCCATCTCCGGGAGGCAGGGGGCTTTGGCAGCCCCAGCATTTT.

A single count supports this clone. The chain employs TRBV9 and TRBJ2-7; D may correspond to TRBD1 or TRBD2 (6 bases each). Germline loops: CDR1 SGDLS, CDR2 YYNGEE. The CDR3 sequence is 16 residues long. The germline V and J ends were trimmed by 0 bases and 3 bases, with 16 bases remaining between them. The CDR3 sequence: CASSVEGGSVGYEQYV. For the CDR3, the DNA is TGTGCCAGCAGCGTAGAGGGGGGATCGGTTGGCTACGAGCAGTACGTC.

This clone appeared a few times. Written as DNA, the CDR3 is TGTGCCACCAGTGATTTGGCGGGGGGGGTCTACAATGAGCAGTTCTTC. Translated: CATSDLAGGVYNEQFF. The chain uses TRBV24-1 and TRBJ2-1; the match to TRBD2 covers 9 bases. Trimming removed 0 bases from V and 3 bases from J; junction bases left unmatched: 2. CDR1 is KGHDR and CDR2 is SFDVKD in the germline V gene. The CDR3 runs 16 residues.

The gene calls are TRBV5-1 and TRBJ1-2; D remains unclear. The CDR3 runs 14 residues. Germline loops: CDR1 SGHRS, CDR2 YFSETQ. Trimming shortened V by 0 bases and J by 2 bases, and 8 bases separated the two germline ends. The CDR3 nucleotides are TGCGCCAGCAGCTTGGTTCCGGAAAACTATGGCTACACCTTC. Translated, it gives CASSLVPENYGYTF. Full variable domain (rest looked up from reference TRBV5-1 and TRBJ1-2): KAGVTQTPRYLIKTRGQQVTLSCSPISGHRSVSWYQQTPGQGLQFLFEYFSETQRNKGNFPGRFSGRQFSNSRSEMNVSTLELGDSALYLCASSLVPENYGYTFGSGTRLTVV.

This clone was found a few times. The chain joins TRBV24-1 to TRBJ2-7, with D possibly being TRBD1 (6 bases). Germline CDR1 is KGHDR and CDR2 is SFDVKD. V was clipped by 4 bases and J by 2 bases, with 8 bases between them. There are 13 residues in the CDR3. The DNA for the CDR3 is TGTGCCACCAGTGAAGGACAGACCTACGAGCAGTACTTC. This codes for CATSEGQTYEQYF.

V gene TRBV24-1 combines with J gene TRBJ2-7; 9 bases are shared with TRBD1. V lost 2 bases, J lost 5 bases, and 3 bases stayed unmatched. The CDR3 is 14 amino acids. CDR1 KGHDR and CDR2 SFDVKD come from the germline V gene. CDR3 region: CATSDSRDRDEQYF. The CDR3, as DNA: TGTGCCACCAGTGATTCCCGGGACAGGGACGAGCAGTACTTC.

This rearrangement joins TRBV15 to TRBJ2-7; either TRBD1 or TRBD2 may fit D (5 bases each). CDR1 and CDR2 from the germline V gene are LNHNV and YYDKDF (reference sequence). The CDR3 has 14 amino acids. V shed 0 bases and J shed 6 bases, with 12 bases lying between them. The CDR3: CATSRDAGGAEQYF. The CDR3 region has the DNA TGTGCCACCAGCAGAGATGCGGGTGGGGCCGAGCAGTACTTC.

In this sample, this clone turned up once. This chain uses TRBV10-1 with TRBJ2-7, with TRBD2 matching over 8 bases. CDR3 length equals 17 residues. Germline V gene lookup returns CDR1 WNHNN and CDR2 SYGVQD (reference sequence). V was clipped by 0 bases and J by 5 bases; unmatched bases: 12. For the CDR3, the DNA is TGCGCCAGCAGTGAGTCTGGGGGGACTAGGGATTTCCACGAGCAGTACTTC. Residues: CASSESGGTRDFHEQYF.

This sequence joins TRBV28 and TRBJ1-3; D remains unclear. The CDR3 spans 15 residues. Germline CDR1 is MDHEN and CDR2 is SYDVKM. Trimming removed 9 bases at V and 4 bases at J, with 19 bases between. CDR3 coding DNA: TGTGCCAGTAAGACCGGGTACTCCGCCGGAAACACCATATATTTT. Translation: CASKTGYSAGNTIYF.

The rearrangement links TRBV28 to TRBJ1-2; D is uncertain. Germline V gene sequence: CDR1 MDHEN, CDR2 SYDVKM. The length of the CDR3 is 14 residues. V dropped 3 bases and J dropped 8 bases, with 16 bases sitting between them. CDR3 loop: CASSFTGPEKGYTF. CDR3 nucleotides: TGTGCCAGCAGTTTCACCGGGCCCGAAAAAGGCTACACCTTC.

This chain connects TRBV7-2 to TRBJ2-7; TRBD2 aligns across 8 bases. The germline V gene has CDR1 SGHTA and CDR2 FQGNSA. This CDR3 is built from 15 residues. The ends lost 5 bases at V and 6 bases at J; junction bases unmatched: 12. DNA of the CDR3: TGTGCCAGCAGCACCATCCTCGGGAGGGGGGCCGAGCAGTACTTC. Translating gives CASSTILGRGAEQYF.

This chain connects TRBV29-1 to TRBJ2-1; a weak D match, TRBD2 (6 bases). V was trimmed by 7 bases and J by 5 bases, leaving 6 bases between them. There are 10 residues in the CDR3. From germline, CDR1 is SQVTM and CDR2 ANQGSEA. As DNA, the CDR3 is TGCAGCGGGGGGGACAATGAGCAGTTCTTC. It codes for CSGGDNEQFF.

The chain combines TRBV20-1 with TRBJ2-7, with 7 nucleotides matching TRBD2. This CDR3 has 15 residues. Germline V gene lookup returns CDR1 DFQATT and CDR2 SNEGSKA (reference sequence). Trimming cost V 3 bases and J 4 bases; bases outside gene matches: 12. The CDR3 reads CSASTPRGSRYEQYF. DNA for the CDR3: TGCAGTGCTAGTACCCCACGCGGGAGTCGGTACGAGCAGTACTTC.

V usage is TRBV28 and J usage is TRBJ1-1; no definite D call. This CDR3 comprises 11 residues. Germline CDR1 and CDR2: MDHEN and SYDVKM. With 11 bases removed from V and 5 bases from J, the gap between germline ends came to 12 bases. The CDR3 is CACSLGTEAFF. The CDR3 DNA is TGTGCCTGTAGCCTCGGTACTGAAGCTTTCTTT. The whole variable domain, remainder taken from reference TRBV28 and TRBJ1-1, is DVKVTQSSRYLVKRTGEKVFLECVQDMDHENMFWYRQDPGLGLRLIYFSYDVKMKEKGDIPEGYSVSREKKERFSLILESASTNQTSMYLCACSLGTEAFFGQGTRLTVV.

This chain links TRBV10-2 with TRBJ1-2; D gene unclear. Trimming stripped 7 bases from V and 4 bases from J, with 13 bases between. CDR1 and CDR2 from the germline V gene are WSHSY and SAAADI. There are 13 residues in the CDR3. For the CDR3, the DNA is TGCGCCAGCACCGGCGGGATTGGCTATGGCTACACCTTC. This translates into CASTGGIGYGYTF.

This chain uses TRBV18 with TRBJ1-5, with TRBD1 as a possible D gene (5 bases). V lost 2 bases, J lost 5 bases, and 10 bases lay in between. The length of the CDR3 is 14 residues. Looked up from germline, CDR1 is KGHSH and CDR2 is LQKENI. CDR3 sequence reads: CASSPSGGDQPQHF. CDR3 nucleotides: TGTGCCAGCTCACCATCGGGGGGGGATCAGCCCCAGCATTTT. The full variable domain, in which reference TRBV18 and TRBJ1-5 provide the parts outside the CDR3, is NAGVMQNPRHLVRRRGQEARLRCSPMKGHSHVYWYRQLPEEGLKFMVYLQKENIIDESGMPKERFSAEFPKEGPSILRIQQVVRGDSAAYFCASSPSGGDQPQHFGDGTRLSIL.

J is TRBJ1-2 and V is TRBV6-1; D perhaps matches TRBD1 (5 bases). Trimming shortened V by 2 bases and J by 2 bases, and 6 bases separated the two germline ends. There are 13 residues in the CDR3. Germline CDR1 reads MNHNS; CDR2 reads SASEGT. The CDR3 coding sequence is TGTGCCAGCAGTGAATCAGGGAACTATGGCTACACCTTC. It specifies CASSESGNYGYTF.

The rearrangement joins TRBV25-1 to TRBJ1-2; weak D call: TRBD1 (5 bases). The CDR3 totals 15 residues. Per the germline V gene, CDR1 is MGHDK and CDR2 is SYGVNS. Trimming took off 3 bases at V and 3 bases at J, with 14 bases between the two ends. The CDR3 region is CASSDPSQGDYGYTF. The CDR3 DNA sequence: TGTGCCAGCAGTGATCCCTCCCAGGGAGACTATGGCTACACCTTC.

J is TRBJ1-5 and V is TRBV29-1; D remains unclear. Trimming stripped 5 bases from V and 3 bases from J, with 14 bases between. The CDR3 is made up of 14 amino acids. CDR1 is SQVTM, CDR2 ANQGSEA, per germline. The CDR3 is CSVSLAASNQPQHF. The DNA of the CDR3 is TGCAGCGTTAGTTTGGCCGCCTCCAATCAGCCCCAGCATTTT.

This clone was recorded only once. CDR3 sequence (DNA): TGTGCCAGCACCTTGGACAGGGGGCGTACTGAAGCTTTCTTT. Protein product: CASTLDRGRTEAFF. This chain connects TRBV28 to TRBJ1-1, with 11 nucleotides matching TRBD1. Germline lookup yields CDR1 MDHEN and CDR2 SYDVKM. The CDR3 contains 14 residues. J was trimmed by 5 bases and V by 7 bases; bases with no gene match: 6.

The V gene is TRBV6-5, the J gene TRBJ1-5, with D possibly matching TRBD1 (6 bases). The CDR3 contains 15 residues. Germline V CDR1 and CDR2: MNHEY, SVGAGI. V lost 6 bases and J lost 0, with 12 bases in between. As DNA, the CDR3 is TGTGCCAGCAGACAGGGTGGGGCTAGCAATCAGCCCCAGCATTTT. Translating it yields CASRQGGASNQPQHF.

The gene calls are TRBV5-1 and TRBJ2-7, with 10 bases matching TRBD1. Germline values: CDR1 SGHRS, CDR2 YFSETQ. Trimming removed 8 bases from V and 3 bases from J; junction bases left unmatched: 5. CDR3 size: 13 residues. The CDR3 nucleotides read TGCGCCAGTAGACAGGGGGCCGTCTACGAGCAGTACTTC. Translating it yields CASRQGAVYEQYF.

This clone was counted once. The chain is built from TRBV2 and TRBJ2-1; D might be TRBD1 (6 bases). V was pared by 8 bases and J by 0 bases, with 8 bases between. This CDR3 region has 13 residues. The germline V gene encodes CDR1 SNHLY and CDR2 FYNNEI. The CDR3 nucleotides read TGTGCCAGCGGACAGTTCTCCTACAATGAGCAGTTCTTC. This codes for CASGQFSYNEQFF.

The chain carries TRBV6-1 and TRBJ2-2; perhaps TRBD1 as D (5 bases). This CDR3 contains 19 residues. V lost 2 bases to trimming and J lost 4 bases, with 23 bases between them. The V gene's germline CDR1 is MNHNS and CDR2 SASEGT. CDR3 nucleotides: TGTGCCAGCAGTGAAACGGCGGTTCAGGGAATTATAGTCACCGGGGAGCTGTTTTTT. This sequence encodes CASSETAVQGIIVTGELFF.

The V call is TRBV30, the J call TRBJ1-4, with 9 bases identical to TRBD1. CDR3 length: 15 residues. The V and J ends lost 1 base and 8 bases, in that order; junction bases with no gene match: 8. CDR1 GTSNPN and CDR2 SVGIG come from the germline V gene (reference sequence). The CDR3 reads CAWSGQGGLGEKLFF. The CDR3 DNA follows: TGTGCCTGGAGTGGACAGGGGGGGTTGGGAGAAAAACTGTTTTTT. The full variable domain, its missing parts supplied by reference TRBV30 and TRBJ1-4, is SQTIHQWPATLVQPVGSPLSLECTVEGTSNPNLYWYRQAAGRGLQLLFYSVGIGQISSEVPQNLSASRPQDRQFILSSKKLLLSDSGFYLCAWSGQGGLGEKLFFGSGTQLSVL.

The rearrangement links TRBV24-1 to TRBJ1-2; D is ambiguous. The CDR3 extends over 12 amino acids. V was trimmed by 3 bases and J by 3 bases, leaving 4 bases between them. From germline, CDR1 is KGHDR and CDR2 SFDVKD. The CDR3 protein is CATSDPHYGYTF. CDR3 in DNA: TGTGCCACCAGTGATCCCCACTATGGCTACACCTTC.

This chain uses TRBV7-9 with TRBJ1-5; no reliable D call. The CDR3 is 13 residues long. The germline gives CDR1 SEHNR, CDR2 FQNEAQ (reference sequence). V lost 5 bases and J 5 bases, leaving 10 bases between the germline ends. The CDR3 DNA reads as TGTGCCAGCAGCCCGCGGGGAGATCAGCCCCAGCATTTT. Translating gives CASSPRGDQPQHF.

This chain links TRBV27 with TRBJ1-2; no clear D. Trimming cost V 2 bases and J 8 bases, with 12 bases left between them. CDR1 and CDR2 (germline): MNHEY, SMNVEV (reference sequence). The CDR3 totals 13 residues. The CDR3 nucleotides are TGTGCCAGCAGTTTAAGAACTGGGAGCGGCTACACCTTC. Its translation is CASSLRTGSGYTF.

This clone has only a few counts. The chain joins TRBV7-9 to TRBJ2-5, with 12 bases aligning to TRBD2. Germline V gene lookup returns CDR1 SEHNR and CDR2 FQNEAQ (reference sequence). This CDR3 has 15 residues. Germline trimming cut 1 base from V and 5 bases from J; bases unmatched to any gene: 2. The CDR3 protein is CASSLGGLAGETQYF. Here the CDR3 DNA reads TGTGCCAGCAGCTTAGGAGGACTAGCGGGGGAGACCCAGTACTTC.

The chain employs TRBV7-3 and TRBJ2-3; TRBD2 agrees at 11 bases. The CDR3 covers 17 residues. Germline-derived CDR1 and CDR2 are SGHTA and FQGTGA. With V trimmed by 2 bases and J by 1 base, 5 bases remained unmatched. The CDR3 is CASSLGSGLAGTDTQYF. The CDR3 bases are TGTGCCAGCAGCTTAGGGTCGGGACTAGCGGGCACAGATACGCAGTATTTT. Full variable domain (rest looked up from reference TRBV7-3 and TRBJ2-3): GAGVSQTPSNKVTEKGKYVELRCDPISGHTALYWYRQSLGQGPEFLIYFQGTGAADDSGLPNDRFFAVRPEGSVSTLKIQRTERGDSAVYLCASSLGSGLAGTDTQYFGPGTRLTVL.

This sequence joins TRBV30 and TRBJ1-6, with D possibly being TRBD1 (6 bases). Germline CDR1 is GTSNPN and CDR2 is SVGIG (reference sequence). V was cut by 5 bases and J by 8 bases, with 16 bases left in between. This CDR3 has 14 residues. CDR3 amino acids: CAWASTGRDSPLHF. CDR3 in DNA: TGTGCCTGGGCTTCGACAGGACGGGATTCACCCCTCCACTTT.